This T cell receptor beta chain originates from a study of cytomegalovirus exposure and HLA in healthy donors (dated by TCRdb to about 2017). A note on the overall study: An earlier analysis of approximately 590 of the donors reported about 290 Gb of sequence data and around 120 million unique TCR beta sequences from around 200 million T cells. The T cell repertoires of 670 or so subjects were profiled by immunosequencing and related to cytomegalovirus serostatus. To predict cytomegalovirus infection status, the study brought together high-throughput TCR immunosequencing, statistical association of individual TCRs with disease status, and machine learning. The number of donors typed differed by locus, with 629-630 for A, B, C, DRB1 and DQB1, about 500 for DQA1, some 570 for DPA1, and some 450 for DPB1. HLA typing included class I and class II loci at four-digit resolution. Rather than using new phenotypic data, the later analysis identified candidate immune exposures from TCR beta sequences and from how often those sequences occurred across donors. To study patterns of TCR occurrence, a later analysis re-analyzed previously published TCR beta repertoires from hundreds of donors and added high-resolution HLA genotyping. Among around 400 genotyped donors of the cohort, an average of roughly 230,000 unique TCR beta nucleotide sequences was sequenced per donor, of which about 18% were non-productive. Genome-wide SNP genotypes for about three fifths of the roughly 700 donors were used in a later genetic analysis, which treated that subset as a discovery cohort. The aim of the study was to test whether cataloging public T cell receptors could identify signatures of past pathogen exposure. Among the approximately 400 genotyped donors, 81% belonged to the genetic ancestry cluster associated with self-reported Caucasian donors. To decide whether each TCR beta V gene segment behaved as functional or pseudogenic, an earlier analysis of some 570 of the donors relied on high-throughput TCR beta sequencing. All discovery cohort repertoires had been generated using a single sequencing platform. Roughly 300 gigabases of sequencing data and approximately 92 million unique TCR sequences made up an early release that covered over 550 HLA-typed donors. Because of strong linkage in the cohort, a few DR-DQ haplotypes were treated as single units for association and clustering. Donor age, sex, ethnicity and CMV serostatus were compiled alongside the repertoire data. Along with the approximately 650-subject first cohort, a separate validation cohort of around 110 different subjects was used.

The library was produced with the immunoSEQ multiplex PCR assay. For the multiplex PCR, a mixture combining 60 forward primers for TCR Vbeta segments and 13 reverse primers for TCR Jbeta segments was used. The CDR3 region of rearranged TCR beta genes was amplified from genomic DNA by a multiplex PCR assay. On the Illumina HiSeq System, the amplified TCR beta libraries were sequenced as 87-base-pair reads. In the source study's methods: A later analysis counted about 80 million unique TCR beta chains across the 550 to 750 repertoires, and roughly 11 million of these chains were shared by at least two donors. Raw reads were error-corrected and collapsed into unique sequences with a nearest-neighbor algorithm that merged closely related sequences to remove PCR and sequencing errors. V, D and J gene segments were assigned by aligning CDR3 sequences to IMGT reference sequences. For a sequence to be retained, at least a six-nucleotide match to both a V gene segment and a J gene segment was required. Rearrangements were classified as productive when the CDR3 lacked stop codons and remained in frame with V and J, and all other rearrangements were classified as non-productive. Following IMGT convention, CDR3 was defined as the stretch from the second conserved V-encoded cysteine to the conserved J-encoded phenylalanine. The earlier analysis of about 610 of the donors excluded sequences that lacked an unambiguous match to a single V gene segment. In an earlier analysis of some 590 of the donors, V segments were called functional above 56.7% productive rearrangements and were called segregating when the between-donor standard deviation exceeded 5%. A statistical classification framework was built to diagnose cytomegalovirus status from the catalog of TCR beta chain sequences. V and J gene assignment, in a later analysis, came from comparing TCR nucleotide sequences with IMGT/GENE-DB human TR gene sequences. A later analysis assigned CDR3 sequences and most-parsimonious VDJ recombination scenarios with the TCRdist pipeline. In a later analysis, each TCR beta chain was defined by its CDR3 amino acid sequence together with its V-gene family, and reads lacking a unique V-gene family were excluded. In a later analysis, 500 to 700 highly shared, low-generation-probability nucleotide sequences were removed to address suspected cross-contamination and a sequencing artifact. In a later analysis, a clonal expansion index for each public chain was calculated from normalized within-repertoire ranks of inferred template counts. Generation probabilities in a later analysis came from a VDJ recombination model fitted to out-of-frame rearrangements, and those results were checked against IGoR. In a later analysis, hypergeometric tests were used to score TCR-TCR, TCR-HLA and TCR-CMV co-occurrence, with a repertoire-size bias correction applied to TCR pairs. To estimate false discovery rates, a later analysis permuted the HLA or CMV assignments 20 times. In a later analysis, co-occurring TCRs were grouped using DBSCAN, and TCRdist sequence similarity was added for clustering within HLA-allele-positive subsets. Co-occurrence clustering excluded repertoires with fewer than 30,000 or more than 120,000 public chains, plus five with anomalous nucleotide sharing. TCRdb provides this immuneACCESS table in a form limited to in-frame rearrangements. Some clones are lacking; in checked studies, under half of them reflect an unresolved V gene, and why the rest are absent is not known. V and J calls and clone size are those listed in that table; D and trimming were worked out from the DNA. The sample table contains 150,000 to 200,000 clones; only one count was recorded for about 79% of them. 0.65% to 0.95% of the sample goes to the ten largest clones.

Broader findings and caveats from the paper: A later analysis associated about 17,000 TCR beta sequences with specific HLA alleles at a false discovery rate of 0.05. Because some donors lacked HLA typing at each locus, the association tests relied only on the typed subset. Compared with the approximately 720-donor mean, donors in an Asian-associated ancestry cluster had fewer N-insertions in productive TCRs, according to a later genetic analysis. Assigning TCR associations to individual alleles was difficult when HLA alleles, especially DR and DQ, strongly co-occurred. The only immune exposure information available for the cohort was CMV serostatus. The classifier was reported to diagnose cytomegalovirus status with high specificity and sensitivity in both the original cohort and the validation cohort. Some IMGT-functional V segments, including TRBV6-2 and TRBV6-3, could not be distinguished by the 87-base-pair reads and were therefore excluded. The authors suggested that the approach could potentially be extended to other disease states and immunological phenotypes. An earlier analysis of approximately 500 of the donors showed that most TCR beta V segments appeared in productive rearrangements either about 87% or about 30% of the time, which broadly matched IMGT annotations. Compared with equally common non-associated chains, HLA-associated TCR beta chains in a later analysis were more clonally expanded and had lower generation probabilities. The presence/absence analyses assumed that sequencing depth was roughly uniform across donors, and that assumption may not be true. This cohort had only TCR beta chains sequenced, and the lack of alpha or paired-chain data limited which features could be detected. In vitro tests confirmed that a few of the cytomegalovirus-associated TCR beta chains recognize cytomegalovirus antigens. The study gave a list of under 200 TCR beta chains associated with cytomegalovirus. Across donors, most TCR sequences were observed very rarely, whereas some public TCRs were present in many individuals. Linkage disequilibrium might explain the correlated functional status among segregating V segments, but an unknown experimental factor could not be ruled out. A cluster of highly shared sequence variants was judged likely to be a technical artifact of the sequencing pipeline. In a later analysis, the rate of TCR association differed among HLA loci, with DRB1 alleles having the most associated TCRs and HLA-C alleles having the fewest. According to a later analysis, parvovirus B19, influenza, CMV and Epstein-Barr virus appeared linked to several top co-occurrence clusters. A further reported finding was that TCR beta sequences accurately predicted the HLA-A and HLA-B alleles for most subjects in the first cohort. Because counts were too low, fewer than 20 rarely observed V segments, including chromosome 9 orphons, were excluded from the earlier analysis of several hundred of the donors. A later genetic analysis associated a missense DCLRE1C variant with V-gene and J-gene trimming of TCR beta chains, and an independent cohort replicated the association. A later analysis found that most CMV-associated TCR beta chains appeared HLA-restricted, with HLA associations seemingly driven largely by CMV exposure.

The cohort consisted of some 730 healthy bone marrow donors. All cohort members were sampled while nominally healthy, although unrecorded immune exposures were likely present. The donor tested CMV seronegative, placing the donor among the approximately 400 seronegative members of the cohort. A peripheral blood sample was provided by each donor, and peripheral blood mononuclear cells were used for TCR beta sequencing. The Qiagen DNeasy Blood Extraction Kit was used to extract genomic DNA from the blood cell samples. As concerns this clone: Its binding antigen is unknown. No quality values exist for individual bases; no much larger clone is one base distant.

The CDR3 sequence holds 14 residues, the cysteine and phenylalanine included. Only CDR3 DNA is held: 42 bases, read in frame from base 1. Deletion took 2 bases off V and 1 base off J, with a span of 8 bases between the germline ends. CDR1 and CDR2, looked up from the germline V gene, are SGHRS and YFSETQ. This TCR was recovered from a female donor in good health and CMV-seronegative. Recombination connected TRBV5-1 to TRBJ2-3; perhaps TRBD2 is the D gene, with 5 bases matching. Sequenced sample: PBMCs. The CDR3 loop reads CASSFSSGTDTQYF. The nucleotides read TGCGCCAGCAGCTTTAGTAGCGGCACAGATACGCAGTATTTT.